One sample yielded the 9 T cell receptor beta chains listed below, sequenced in a study of blood T cell repertoires in COVID-19. This table comes from immunoSEQ multiplex PCR, and its TCRdb copy is limited to in-frame clones, with some not included. Here the sample spans 90,000 or so clones, around 89% being singletons. The material sequenced was peripheral blood. The source of these receptors is a woman aged 80 or older with active or convalescent COVID-19.

The sample holds one count of this clone. The chain carries TRBV6-4 and TRBJ1-5, with D unresolved. Trimming left V 3 bases short and J 3 bases short, with 6 bases between. CDR1 MRHNA and CDR2 SNTAGT come from the germline V gene. The CDR3 length is 13 residues. CDR3 sequence reads: CASSDEPNQPQHF. CDR3 bases: TGTGCCAGCAGTGATGAGCCCAATCAGCCCCAGCATTTT.

V is TRBV7-9 and J is TRBJ2-3; 9 nucleotides match TRBD2. The CDR3 has 17 residues. Germline V gene sequence: CDR1 SEHNR, CDR2 FQNEAQ (reference sequence). Trimming at V came to 1 base and at J to 0 bases, leaving 5 bases not matched to a gene. In DNA, the CDR3 is TGTGCCAGCAGCTTAGGAGCGGGAGGACCTAGCACAGATACGCAGTATTTT. Its protein is CASSLGAGGPSTDTQYF.

V is TRBV12-3 or TRBV12-4 and J is TRBJ2-1; 7 bases fit TRBD2. CDR3 length: 13 residues. Trimming took 3 bases from V and 7 from J; bases not matched to a gene: 3. CDR3 nucleotides: TGTGCCAGCAGTTTTCGTAGCGGGAATGAGCAGTTCTTC. Its translation is CASSFRSGNEQFF.

This chain uses TRBV27 with TRBJ2-5, with 10 nucleotides matching TRBD2. The CDR3 loop spans 17 amino acids. V gave up 2 bases and J gave up 1 base; unmatched junction bases: 7. Germline V gene sequence: CDR1 MNHEY, CDR2 SMNVEV (reference sequence). The CDR3 nucleotides read TGTGCCAGCAGTTTAATGCCCTCTAGCGGGGGCCAAGAGACCCAGTACTTC. Amino acid sequence: CASSLMPSSGGQETQYF.

The V gene is TRBV18, the J gene TRBJ2-3; 14 positions match TRBD2. CDR3 length: 18 residues. Germline lookup yields CDR1 KGHSH and CDR2 LQKENI. Trimming at V came to 4 bases and at J to 0 bases, leaving 6 bases not matched to a gene. CDR3 coding DNA: TGTGCCAGCTCACTCATAGGGACTAGCGGGAGTAGCACAGATACGCAGTATTTT. Protein product: CASSLIGTSGSSTDTQYF.

The J gene is TRBJ2-1, the V gene TRBV5-1, with 8 positions matching TRBD2. This CDR3 is 16 amino acids long. Germline V gene sequence: CDR1 SGHRS, CDR2 YFSETQ. Unmatched junction bases numbered 6, after V lost 0 bases and J lost 4 bases. DNA of the CDR3: TGCGCCAGCAGCTTGGGAAGCGGGAGTCCGTACAATGAGCAGTTCTTC. It is translated as CASSLGSGSPYNEQFF.

V gene TRBV24-1 combines with J gene TRBJ2-2; 10 bases fit TRBD2. The germline V gene has CDR1 KGHDR and CDR2 SFDVKD. J lost 1 base, V lost 1 base, and 5 bases had no gene match. This CDR3 region has 18 residues. CDR3 bases: TGTGCCACCAGTGATTTTGGCCTAGCGGGAGAGAACACCGGGGAGCTGTTTTTT. Encoded protein: CATSDFGLAGENTGELFF.

The rearrangement links TRBV5-1 to TRBJ2-7; 14 bases align to TRBD2. Germline V lookup: CDR1 SGHRS, CDR2 YFSETQ. V lost 4 bases and J lost 6; bases outside the gene matches: 6. The CDR3 contains 15 residues. The CDR3 reads CASSPGLAGGREQYF. CDR3 DNA: TGCGCCAGCAGCCCCGGACTAGCGGGAGGTCGCGAGCAGTACTTC.

This rearrangement joins TRBV9 to TRBJ1-5; possible D gene TRBD1, 6 bases. CDR1 is SGDLS and CDR2 is YYNGEE in the germline V gene. Between the trimmed V and J ends, which lost 0 bases and 5 bases, there was a span of 6 bases. This CDR3 has 13 amino acids. CDR3 in DNA: TGTGCCAGCAGCGTAGAGGGGGATCAGCCCCAGCATTTT. Translation: CASSVEGDQPQHF.